The table lists the clone carrying this T cell receptor (beta chain) with a few counts. Its antigen is currently unknown. A second PCR of 7 to 11 cycles used a sample-barcoded 5' primer and a J-beta primer mix. MiXCR, applied by TCRdb to the 5' RACE reads, yields one record per CDR3 protein. The sample carries about 570,000 distinct CDR3 sequences, 25% to 35% recorded once. The data derive from a study of blood T cells in healthy people across ages. General study findings and limits: Naive and antigen-experienced cells were not separated, limiting conclusive comparison.

The CDR3 is made up of 17 amino acids. Germline V gene data show CDR1 as ENHRY and CDR2 as SYGVKD. With V trimmed by 8 bases and J by 4 bases, 7 bases remained unmatched. These sequences were also reported in another study, on T cells of mothers and their children.

The sequence was collected from a boy between 2 and 15 years old in good health. Sequencing was carried out using blood. The genes are TRBV10-3 and TRBJ2-2; 16 nucleotides align to TRBD2. The CDR3 loop is CAISGTSGRAGTGELFF. The CDR3 DNA follows: TGTGCCATCTCAGGGACTAGCGGGAGGGCCGGCACCGGGGAGCTGTTTTTT.